A single sample is the source of the 14 T cell receptor beta chains below, sequenced in a study of cytomegalovirus exposure and HLA in healthy donors. Vbeta (60) and Jbeta (13) primers were used in the PCR. Method: immunoSEQ multiplex PCR; TCRdb's copy keeps in-frame clones and lacks some. Among around 190,000 clones listed, roughly 77% were seen once. The sample consisted of PBMCs. The receptors originated from a woman aged 45-65 years in good health and CMV-seronegative.

In DNA form, the CDR3 reads TGTGCCAGCAGTTCGCAGACAGGGTCCTACAATGAGCAGTTCTTC. Translating gives CASSSQTGSYNEQFF. The J gene is TRBJ2-1, the V gene TRBV2, with TRBD1 matching over 7 bases. Looked up from germline, CDR1 is SNHLY and CDR2 is FYNNEI. V dropped 5 bases and J dropped 1; count of bases not matched to a gene: 5. The length of the CDR3 is 15 residues.

The J gene is TRBJ2-3, the V gene TRBV5-8; 7 bases line up with TRBD2. Germline assignment: CDR1 SGHTS and CDR2 YDEGEE. The length of the CDR3 is 14 residues. Losses at the gene ends were 4 bases for V and 2 bases for J; bases not matched to a gene: 4. The chain's CDR3 is CASSNGLVTDTQYF. CDR3 bases: TGTGCCAGCAGCAACGGACTAGTCACAGATACGCAGTATTTT. The complete variable domain, with remaining parts taken from reference TRBV5-8 and TRBJ2-3, reads EAGVTQSPTHLIKTRGQQATLRCSPISGHTSVYWYQQALGLGLQFLLWYDEGEERNRGNFPPRFSGRQFPNYSSELNVNALELEDSALYLCASSNGLVTDTQYFGPGTRLTVL.

This clone has at least ten counts. The chain is built from TRBV2 and TRBJ1-1, with a possible D match to TRBD1 (6 bases). Germline CDR1 reads SNHLY; CDR2 reads FYNNEI. The CDR3 sequence is 14 residues long. Trimming took off 4 bases at V and 2 bases at J, with 11 bases between the two ends. The CDR3 DNA is TGTGCCAGCAGTGGGGCAGGGGCCAACACTGAAGCTTTCTTT. Amino acids: CASSGAGANTEAFF.

This chain connects TRBV15 to TRBJ2-5, with 10 bases aligning to TRBD2. The CDR3 contains 16 residues. Germline V gene sequence: CDR1 LNHNV, CDR2 YYDKDF (reference sequence). Unmatched junction bases numbered 7, after V lost 5 bases and J lost 1 base. The chain's CDR3 is CATSSERGGFQETQYF. The DNA for the CDR3 is TGTGCCACCAGCTCGGAGCGGGGGGGTTTCCAAGAGACCCAGTACTTC.

This clone was picked up a small number of times. The chain employs TRBV5-5 and TRBJ1-4; 8 bases line up with TRBD1. Per germline, CDR1 SGHKS and CDR2 YYEKEE (reference sequence). The CDR3 consists of 15 residues. Unmatched junction bases numbered 10, after V lost 5 bases and J lost 7 bases. The DNA of the CDR3 is TGTGCCAGCAGACCTTGGACAGGGACGAGTGAAAAACTGTTTTTT. This sequence encodes CASRPWTGTSEKLFF.

The chain recombines TRBV29-1 with TRBJ1-2; D gene uncertain. Trimming took 7 bases from V and 7 from J, leaving 19 bases between them. This CDR3 is 13 amino acids long. Germline V CDR1 and CDR2: SQVTM, ANQGSEA. The CDR3 nucleotides read TGCAGCGCTACCGGGTCCTTCGCCCTTGGCTACACCTTC. Translated, it gives CSATGSFALGYTF.

The rearrangement links TRBV11-3 to TRBJ2-1; 10 positions agree with TRBD2. Trimming took 1 base from V and 7 from J; bases not matched to a gene: 4. The CDR3 spans 15 residues. Germline V gene lookup returns CDR1 SGHNT and CDR2 YENEEA. CDR3 DNA: TGTGCCAGCAGCTTAGGGGCTAGCGGGAGAAATGAGCAGTTCTTC. Translating gives CASSLGASGRNEQFF. The variable domain in full, completed from reference TRBV11-3 and TRBJ2-1, reads EAGVVQSPRYKIIEKKQPVAFWCNPISGHNTLYWYLQNLGQGPELLIRYENEEAVDDSQLPKDRFSAERLKGVDSTLKIQPAELGDSAVYLCASSLGASGRNEQFFGPGTRLTVL.

This chain joins TRBV5-1 and TRBJ1-3; no clear D. In germline, CDR1 is SGHRS, CDR2 YFSETQ. V lost 4 bases and J 1 base, leaving 9 bases between the germline ends. The CDR3 covers 14 residues. As DNA, the CDR3 is TGCGCCAGCAGCCTCTCCGTTTCTGGAAACACCATATATTTT. Residues: CASSLSVSGNTIYF. Together with reference TRBV5-1 and TRBJ1-3, the CDR3 gives the full variable domain: KAGVTQTPRYLIKTRGQQVTLSCSPISGHRSVSWYQQTPGQGLQFLFEYFSETQRNKGNFPGRFSGRQFSNSRSEMNVSTLELGDSALYLCASSLSVSGNTIYFGEGSWLTVV.

This chain joins TRBV25-1 and TRBJ1-5; weak D call: TRBD1 (5 bases). Germline lookup yields CDR1 MGHDK and CDR2 SYGVNS. The CDR3 extends over 14 amino acids. Trimming cost V 1 base and J 2 bases, with 6 bases left between them. CDR3 residues: CASSEWGGNQPQHF. CDR3 DNA sequence: TGTGCCAGCAGTGAATGGGGGGGCAATCAGCCCCAGCATTTT.

The V call is TRBV15, the J call TRBJ2-5, with 8 bases fitting TRBD2. Germline CDR1 is LNHNV and CDR2 is YYDKDF (reference sequence). The ends lost 2 bases at V and 9 bases at J; junction bases unmatched: 14. The CDR3 contains 16 residues. The CDR3 loop is CATSRYWSAGDEAQYF. CDR3 nucleotide sequence: TGTGCCACCAGCAGATATTGGTCAGCGGGAGACGAGGCCCAGTACTTC.

The chain couples TRBV19 to TRBJ2-2, with TRBD1 as a possible D gene (6 bases). The CDR3 contains 15 residues. V was shortened by 5 bases and J by 5 bases, with 15 bases between the two germline ends. CDR1 and CDR2 from the germline V gene are LNHDA and SQIVND (reference sequence). The CDR3 reads CASSPPGQLTGELFF. CDR3 DNA: TGTGCCAGTAGTCCACCAGGACAGTTAACCGGGGAGCTGTTTTTT.

In its sample, this clone was seen a few times. This chain uses TRBV19 with TRBJ1-1; D is undetermined. V lost 1 base, J lost 1 base, and 10 bases lay in between. The CDR3 is 15 residues long. Looked up from germline, CDR1 is LNHDA and CDR2 is SQIVND (reference sequence). The chain's CDR3 is CASSIGGRSNTEAFF. DNA of the CDR3: TGTGCCAGTAGTATAGGAGGCAGATCGAACACTGAAGCTTTCTTT. The entire variable domain, with the rest obtained from reference TRBV19 and TRBJ1-1, is as follows: DGGITQSPKYLFRKEGQNVTLSCEQNLNHDAMYWYRQDPGQGLRLIYYSQIVNDFQKGDIAEGYSVSREKKESFPLTVTSAQKNPTAFYLCASSIGGRSNTEAFFGQGTRLTVV.

The CDR3 is CASSPGDRVTGYTF. The CDR3 region has the DNA TGTGCCAGCAGCCCTGGAGATCGGGTCACTGGCTACACCTTC. This sequence joins TRBV28 and TRBJ1-2, with D unclear. The germline CDR1 and CDR2 sequences are MDHEN and SYDVKM. The CDR3 extends over 14 amino acids. V gave up 6 bases and J gave up 7 bases, with 18 bases separating them.

This rearrangement joins TRBV10-3 to TRBJ1-1; D perhaps matches TRBD1 (5 bases). CDR1 ENHRY and CDR2 SYGVKD come from the germline V gene. The CDR3 totals 15 residues. V lost 3 bases to trimming and J lost 3 bases, with 14 bases between them. This CDR3 is CAISDRGVIDTEAFF. CDR3 sequence (DNA): TGTGCCATCAGTGATCGGGGGGTAATCGACACTGAAGCTTTCTTT.